Shown below are 9 T cell receptor beta chains from a single sample sequenced in a study of blood T cell repertoires in COVID-19. The assay was immunoSEQ multiplex PCR, and TCRdb's table has in-frame clones only and misses some. This table has more than 70,000 clones, less than 90% appearing once. The sequencing input was peripheral blood. These TCRs come from a man aged 60 to 75 with acute or convalescent COVID-19.

The chain is built from TRBV29-1 and TRBJ1-2; TRBD1 is a possible D gene (5 bases). This CDR3 is 13 amino acids long. The germline V gene has CDR1 SQVTM and CDR2 ANQGSEA. Deletions cut 5 bases from V and 7 bases from J, with 17 bases between. CDR3 region: CSVPLWGGGGYTF. The DNA for the CDR3 is TGCAGCGTTCCCTTATGGGGCGGGGGTGGCTACACCTTC. Looking up the rest from reference TRBV29-1 and TRBJ1-2 gives the full variable domain: SAVISQKPSRDICQRGTSLTIQCQVDSQVTMMFWYRQQPGQSLTLIATANQGSEATYESGFVIDKFPISRPNLTFSTLTVSNMSPEDSSIYLCSVPLWGGGGYTFGSGTRLTVV.

The CDR3, as DNA: TGTGCCAGCAGTGAAGCGCGCCGGGAAGGAGCTTTCTTT. Amino acids: CASSEARREGAFF. The chain links TRBV6-1 to TRBJ1-1; D unresolved. The V end was cut by 0 bases, the J end by 10 bases, with 12 bases between. Germline CDR1 MNHNS, CDR2 SASEGT. The CDR3 extends over 13 amino acids.

This clone was counted a few times. CDR3 DNA sequence: TGCGCCAGCAGCTGGAGTATTGACAGGAACACTGAAGCTTTCTTT. Its protein product is CASSWSIDRNTEAFF. The chain couples TRBV5-1 to TRBJ1-1, with D tentatively TRBD1 (5 bases). V was pared by 3 bases and J by 1 base, with 13 bases between. CDR3 length: 15 residues. The germline gives CDR1 SGHRS, CDR2 YFSETQ. The full variable domain, its missing parts supplied by reference TRBV5-1 and TRBJ1-1, is KAGVTQTPRYLIKTRGQQVTLSCSPISGHRSVSWYQQTPGQGLQFLFEYFSETQRNKGNFPGRFSGRQFSNSRSEMNVSTLELGDSALYLCASSWSIDRNTEAFFGQGTRLTVV.

The chain recombines TRBV9 with TRBJ2-3, with 12 bases that match TRBD2. Germline loops: CDR1 SGDLS, CDR2 YYNGEE. The CDR3 has 17 residues. V dropped 3 bases and J dropped 1; count of bases not matched to a gene: 6. CDR3 amino acids: CASSARTSGVRTDTQYF. The CDR3 coding sequence is TGTGCCAGCAGCGCCAGGACTAGCGGGGTTCGCACAGATACGCAGTATTTT.

The chain uses TRBV3-1 (or the pseudogene TRBV3-2) and TRBJ2-1; possible D gene TRBD2, 6 bases. Trimming shortened V by 0 bases and J by 7 bases, and 22 bases separated the two germline ends. Germline-derived CDR1 and CDR2 are LGHDT and YNNKEL (reference sequence). This CDR3 spans 18 amino acids. In DNA form, the CDR3 reads TGTGCCAGCAGCCAAGATTGGGACTCCAGTTGGTTTGGGAATGAGCAGTTCTTC. Translation: CASSQDWDSSWFGNEQFF.

This clone was seen once. The chain employs TRBV5-6 and TRBJ1-3, with 8 bases aligning to TRBD1. Germline V CDR1 and CDR2: SGHDT, YYEEEE. The length of the CDR3 is 16 residues. J gave up 4 bases and V 4 bases, and 10 bases lay outside the gene matches. CDR3 region: CASSRPDRVAGNTIYF. The CDR3, as DNA: TGTGCCAGCAGCCGACCGGACAGGGTAGCGGGAAACACCATATATTTT.

The chain carries TRBV11-3 and TRBJ2-2; 9 bases are a match to TRBD2. The CDR3 spans 15 residues. Germline assignment: CDR1 SGHNT and CDR2 YENEEA. The J segment lost 4 bases and the V segment lost 4 bases, leaving 4 bases of the junction unmatched. The CDR3 DNA is TGTGCCAGCAGCTCAAGCGGGGGGCTCACCGGGGAGCTGTTTTTT. Translating it yields CASSSSGGLTGELFF.

The chain combines TRBV2 with TRBJ1-6; D may be TRBD1 (6 bases). Trimming pared 11 bases from V and 3 bases from J, leaving 14 bases between. CDR3 length equals 14 residues. Germline CDR1 reads SNHLY; CDR2 reads FYNNEI. Here the CDR3 DNA reads TGTGCCGGGGGCGCAGGGGTCTATAATTCACCCCTCCACTTT. Protein product: CAGGAGVYNSPLHF.

This clone was seen a single time. The chain carries TRBV3-1 (or the pseudogene TRBV3-2) and TRBJ1-1, with D tentatively TRBD1 (6 bases). The ends were cut back, 3 bases at V and 6 bases at J, with 14 bases in the middle. CDR3 length: 14 amino acids. Germline assignment: CDR1 LGHDT and CDR2 YNNKEL (reference sequence). CDR3 in amino acids: CASSQGQTGPEAFF. The CDR3 region has the DNA TGTGCCAGCAGCCAGGGTCAGACAGGTCCTGAAGCTTTCTTT.